This TCR beta chain was found in a study of blood T cell repertoires in COVID-19. Trimming stripped 5 bases from V and 3 bases from J, with 9 bases between. CDR3 length equals 13 residues. The V gene's germline CDR1 is SGHAT and CDR2 FQNNGV. Original analysis: Cell counts per sample came from amplifying reference gene primers. Profiling relied on immunoSEQ multiplex PCR, and the TCRdb table lists in-frame clones only, not all of them. V, J and clone size derive from that table, while D and trimming were established from the DNA sequence. In the table there are over 15,000 clones, about 81% of which are singletons.

The specimen was peripheral blood. This receptor was taken from a man aged 55-75 years with acute or convalescent COVID-19. V is TRBV11-2 and J is TRBJ2-3; no reliable D call. The CDR3 DNA follows: TGTGCCAGCAGCCCTACCTCAACAGATACGCAGTATTTT. This codes for CASSPTSTDTQYF.